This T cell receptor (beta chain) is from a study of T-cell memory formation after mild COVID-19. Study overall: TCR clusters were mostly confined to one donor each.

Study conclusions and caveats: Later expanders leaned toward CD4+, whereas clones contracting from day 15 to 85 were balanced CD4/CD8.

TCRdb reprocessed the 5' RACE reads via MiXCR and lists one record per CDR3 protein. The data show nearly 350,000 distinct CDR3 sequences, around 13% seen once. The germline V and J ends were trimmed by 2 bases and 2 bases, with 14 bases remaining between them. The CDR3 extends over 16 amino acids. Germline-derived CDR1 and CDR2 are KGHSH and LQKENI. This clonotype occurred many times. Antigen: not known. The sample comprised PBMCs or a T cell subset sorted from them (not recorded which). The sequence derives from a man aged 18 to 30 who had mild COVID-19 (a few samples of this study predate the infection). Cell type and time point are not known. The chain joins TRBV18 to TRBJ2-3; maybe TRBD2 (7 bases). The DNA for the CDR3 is TGTGCCAGCTCACCAATGGGGGGGCCTTACACAGATACGCAGTATTTT. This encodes CASSPMGGPYTDTQYF.